This TCR beta chain was captured in a study of vaccination and CD4 T cells after COVID-19. Across the whole study: Stimulation of the cells used overlapping spike peptide pools from SARS-CoV-2 and from the common cold coronaviruses HCoV-NL63, HCoV-OC43 and HCoV-229E. Controls used CEFX viral epitopes (positive), HIV-1 Nef peptides (negative), or no peptide.

Cultured CD4+ T-cell DNA underwent Oncomine TCR Beta short-read sequencing. TCRdb reprocessed the PCR reads via MiXCR and lists one record per CDR3 protein. The sample shows 15,000 to 20,000 distinct CDR3 sequences, roughly 56% of them seen only once. Germline V lookup: CDR1 SGHRS, CDR2 YFSETQ. The ends were cut back, 0 bases at V and 4 bases at J, with 8 bases in the middle. The CDR3 loop spans 14 amino acids. Treatment meaning: roughly 10-day PBMC culture with coronavirus spike peptide pools or control peptides (ViraFEST assay). Antigen-specific T cell expansion with peptide pools preceded TCR sequencing in the ViraFEST approach. The authors swapped half the medium for fresh IL-2 medium on days 3 and 7. Remarks on this clonotype: As yet, its antigen is unknown.

The sequence came from a human donor who had recovered from COVID-19. Sequenced material: CD4+ T cells from blood, cultured in vitro. This chain joins TRBV5-1 and TRBJ1-3; D not resolved. In DNA, the CDR3 is TGCGCCAGCAGCTTGGATCGGAAAGGAAACACCATATATTTT. It yields the protein CASSLDRKGNTIYF.